These 32 T cell receptor beta chains were sequenced from one sample in a study of PD-1 blockade in mismatch repair-deficient tumors. TCRdb's table, derived via immunoSEQ multiplex PCR, lists solely in-frame clones and lacks some. The sample holds around 18,000 clones, over 75% seen once. The sample here was PBMCs, taken roughly 24 weeks after starting pembrolizumab. These receptor sequences come from an adult with mismatch repair-deficient cancer.

The chain combines TRBV18 with TRBJ1-1, with TRBD1 as a possible D gene (5 bases). V was pared by 2 bases and J by 0 bases, with 10 bases between. Germline V lookup: CDR1 KGHSH, CDR2 LQKENI. The CDR3 has 15 residues. The CDR3 reads CASSPITGMNTEAFF. CDR3 DNA sequence: TGTGCCAGCTCACCAATTACAGGCATGAACACTGAAGCTTTCTTT.

The gene calls are TRBV28 and TRBJ2-3, with 9 bases aligning to TRBD1. From germline, CDR1 is MDHEN and CDR2 SYDVKM. The junction had 1 base not matched to a gene; V was cut back by 0 bases and J by 3 bases. This CDR3 has 15 amino acids. The CDR3 region has the DNA TGTGCCAGCAGTTTATGGGACAGGGGAACAGATACGCAGTATTTT. It encodes CASSLWDRGTDTQYF. Looking up the rest from reference TRBV28 and TRBJ2-3 gives the full variable domain: DVKVTQSSRYLVKRTGEKVFLECVQDMDHENMFWYRQDPGLGLRLIYFSYDVKMKEKGDIPEGYSVSREKKERFSLILESASTNQTSMYLCASSLWDRGTDTQYFGPGTRLTVL.

The chain carries TRBV7-6 and TRBJ2-2, with 7 nucleotides matching TRBD1. This CDR3 contains 15 residues. Per the germline V gene, CDR1 is SGHVS and CDR2 is FNYEAQ. Losses at the gene ends were 4 bases for V and 6 bases for J; bases not matched to a gene: 8. The CDR3 nucleotides read TGTGCCAGCAGCTCCGGGTCCAGGGGGTCCGGGGAGCTGTTTTTT. Translating gives CASSSGSRGSGELFF. Full variable domain (rest looked up from reference TRBV7-6 and TRBJ2-2): GAGVSQSPRYKVTKRGQDVALRCDPISGHVSLYWYRQALGQGPEFLTYFNYEAQQDKSGLPNDRFSAERPEGSISTLTIQRTEQRDSAMYRCASSSGSRGSGELFFGEGSRLTVL.

The V and J genes are TRBV5-4 and TRBJ2-1; 9 nucleotides line up with TRBD2. The V segment lost 4 bases and the J segment 4 bases; nucleotides outside the gene matches: 3. The germline CDR1 and CDR2 sequences are SGHNT and YYREEE (reference sequence). The length of the CDR3 is 14 residues. This CDR3 reads CASSPLAGYNEQFF. CDR3 nucleotide sequence: TGTGCCAGCAGCCCACTAGCGGGTTACAATGAGCAGTTCTTC.

The chain couples TRBV15 to TRBJ1-3; TRBD1 matches at 7 bases. The CDR3 runs to 15 residues. V dropped 0 bases and J dropped 3; count of bases not matched to a gene: 2. Germline loops: CDR1 LNHNV, CDR2 YYDKDF (reference sequence). The CDR3, as DNA: TGTGCCACCAGCAGAGATCCAGGGGGTGGAAACACCATATATTTT. It encodes CATSRDPGGGNTIYF.

This clone showed up just once. The rearrangement joins TRBV19 to TRBJ2-3; D is perhaps TRBD2 (5 bases). This CDR3 is 15 amino acids long. Germline V gives CDR1 LNHDA, CDR2 SQIVND (reference sequence). V was cut by 5 bases and J by 5 bases, with 17 bases left in between. The CDR3 sequence: CASSRWSSPRDTQYF. CDR3 DNA sequence: TGTGCCAGTAGTCGGTGGTCTAGCCCCCGAGATACGCAGTATTTT.

The sample holds a few counts of this clone. The chain employs TRBV29-1 and TRBJ2-7; TRBD1 might be the D (6 bases). Germline V gives CDR1 SQVTM, CDR2 ANQGSEA. The CDR3 extends over 12 amino acids. Trimming took 3 bases from V and 3 from J, leaving 9 bases between them. Here the CDR3 reads CSVDLGGYEQYF. CDR3 DNA sequence: TGCAGCGTTGATCTAGGGGGCTACGAGCAGTACTTC.

The J gene is TRBJ2-2, the V gene TRBV15; the match to TRBD1 covers 10 bases. V lost 5 bases and J lost 5; bases outside the gene matches: 8. Germline V gene lookup returns CDR1 LNHNV and CDR2 YYDKDF (reference sequence). The CDR3 covers 16 residues. This CDR3 reads CATSFRPGQGTGELFF. CDR3 bases: TGTGCCACCAGCTTTCGTCCGGGACAGGGGACCGGGGAGCTGTTTTTT.

V and J are TRBV5-1 and TRBJ1-4; maybe TRBD1 (5 bases). CDR1 and CDR2 from the germline V gene are SGHRS and YFSETQ. The CDR3 runs to 14 residues. V was shortened by 2 bases and J by 3 bases, with 8 bases between the two germline ends. The CDR3: CASSFRAANEKLFF. The CDR3, as DNA: TGCGCCAGCAGCTTCAGGGCCGCTAATGAAAAACTGTTTTTT. The variable domain in full, with the rest retrieved from reference TRBV5-1 and TRBJ1-4, is KAGVTQTPRYLIKTRGQQVTLSCSPISGHRSVSWYQQTPGQGLQFLFEYFSETQRNKGNFPGRFSGRQFSNSRSEMNVSTLELGDSALYLCASSFRAANEKLFFGSGTQLSVL.

CDR3 bases: TGCAGCGTTGAAGATCCCCGGGATGAGCAGTTCTTC. Its translation is CSVEDPRDEQFF. This chain uses TRBV29-1 with TRBJ2-1; D is unresolved. Germline lookup yields CDR1 SQVTM and CDR2 ANQGSEA. The V end was cut by 0 bases, the J end by 8 bases, with 8 bases between. The CDR3 is 12 residues long.

In its sample, this clone was seen a few times. The chain recombines TRBV5-1 with TRBJ2-7; possible D gene TRBD1, 5 bases. The CDR3 sequence is 14 residues long. The germline CDR1 and CDR2 sequences are SGHRS and YFSETQ. Trimming cost V 6 bases and J 7 bases, with 20 bases left between them. The CDR3 region is CASKGVTESAEQYF. The CDR3 region has the DNA TGCGCCAGCAAGGGCGTGACAGAGTCGGCGGAGCAGTACTTC.

This chain joins TRBV6-6 and TRBJ1-1; 10 positions match TRBD1. The germline V gene encodes CDR1 MNHNY and CDR2 SVGAGI (reference sequence). The CDR3 has 15 amino acids. Germline trimming cut 8 bases from V and 0 bases from J; bases unmatched to any gene: 6. The CDR3 nucleotides read TGTGCCAGCTTCGGACAGGGGGTAATGAACACTGAAGCTTTCTTT. This translates into CASFGQGVMNTEAFF.

The chain combines TRBV6-1 with TRBJ2-7; perhaps TRBD2 as D (5 bases). Germline V CDR1 and CDR2: MNHNS, SASEGT. The CDR3 contains 13 residues. V gave up 7 bases and J gave up 5 bases, with 15 bases separating them. CDR3 region: CASNGLASNEQYF. DNA for the CDR3: TGTGCCAGCAATGGACTGGCAAGCAACGAGCAGTACTTC.

This chain connects TRBV28 to TRBJ1-1; 7 nucleotides match TRBD1. The germline V gene encodes CDR1 MDHEN and CDR2 SYDVKM. J gave up 11 bases and V 10 bases, and 13 bases lay outside the gene matches. The CDR3 extends over 12 amino acids. The CDR3 DNA sequence: TGTGCCACCCGCCCTCGGGCCAGGGGGGCTTTCTTT. The encoded protein is CATRPRARGAFF.

CDR3 loop: CASSLHLTSGSIEQFF. CDR3 in DNA: TGTGCCAGCAGCTTGCACCTTACTAGCGGGAGCATTGAGCAGTTCTTC. This sequence joins TRBV5-5 and TRBJ2-1, with 11 bases lining up with TRBD2. The CDR3 totals 16 residues. Unmatched junction bases numbered 9, after V lost 1 base and J lost 9 bases. Germline V gene lookup returns CDR1 SGHKS and CDR2 YYEKEE (reference sequence).

The genes are TRBV11-2 and TRBJ2-2, with D possibly matching TRBD2 (5 bases). Per the germline V gene, CDR1 is SGHAT and CDR2 is FQNNGV. Trimming cost V 5 bases and J 0 bases, with 10 bases left between them. The CDR3 totals 15 residues. The CDR3 loop reads CASSKLGANTGELFF. In DNA form, the CDR3 reads TGTGCCAGCAGCAAACTAGGTGCGAACACCGGGGAGCTGTTTTTT.

The J gene is TRBJ2-7, the V gene TRBV11-2; 9 bases are shared with TRBD1. The CDR3 sequence is 13 residues long. J was trimmed by 5 bases and V by 5 bases; bases with no gene match: 4. Germline CDR1 is SGHAT and CDR2 is FQNNGV. This CDR3 is CASSGDRAHEQYF. In nucleotides, the CDR3 is TGTGCCAGCAGCGGGGACAGGGCCCACGAGCAGTACTTC.

V and J are TRBV14 and TRBJ2-5, with 9 bases aligning to TRBD2. Germline CDR1 and CDR2: SGHDN and FVKESK. The CDR3 is 17 residues long. The ends lost 4 bases at V and 1 base at J; junction bases unmatched: 10. The CDR3 reads CASSPRLVAGVQETQYF. In DNA form, the CDR3 reads TGTGCCAGCAGCCCACGTTTGGTAGCGGGGGTCCAAGAGACCCAGTACTTC. Together with reference TRBV14 and TRBJ2-5, the CDR3 gives the full variable domain: EAGVTQFPSHSVIEKGQTVTLRCDPISGHDNLYWYRRVMGKEIKFLLHFVKESKQDESGMPNNRFLAERTGGTYSTLKVQPAELEDSGVYFCASSPRLVAGVQETQYFGPGTRLLVL.

J is TRBJ2-3 and V is TRBV27; D might be TRBD2 (7 bases). V lost 3 bases and J 1 base, leaving 11 bases between the germline ends. Per germline, CDR1 MNHEY and CDR2 SMNVEV (reference sequence). This CDR3 spans 15 amino acids. CDR3 nucleotide sequence: TGTGCCAGCAGTTTCTGGGGGGGCGGCACAGATACGCAGTATTTT. As protein: CASSFWGGGTDTQYF.

The chain recombines TRBV5-6 with TRBJ1-2; D uncertain. Germline V gives CDR1 SGHDT, CDR2 YYEEEE. This CDR3 has 12 residues. V was cut by 0 bases and J by 6 bases, with 6 bases left in between. The CDR3 here is CASSLDRNGYTF. The CDR3 DNA reads as TGTGCCAGCAGCTTGGACAGAAATGGCTACACCTTC.

V and J are TRBV27 and TRBJ2-1; TRBD1 is a possible D gene (5 bases). CDR1 and CDR2 from the germline V gene are MNHEY and SMNVEV (reference sequence). V lost 3 bases to trimming and J lost 8 bases, with 17 bases between them. The CDR3 extends over 15 amino acids. CDR3 nucleotides: TGTGCCAGCAGTTTGCGGCGCCCAGGGCTCGATGAGCAGTTCTTC. It translates to CASSLRRPGLDEQFF.

This clone was detected only a few times. The chain joins TRBV5-5 to TRBJ2-5; 7 nucleotides agree with TRBD1. The CDR3 contains 14 residues. Germline CDR1 and CDR2: SGHKS and YYEKEE (reference sequence). Losses at the gene ends were 2 bases for V and 3 bases for J; bases not matched to a gene: 4. CDR3 region: CASSLRGLKETQYF. CDR3 in DNA: TGTGCCAGCAGCTTAAGGGGGCTTAAAGAGACCCAGTACTTC.

CDR3 region: CASSLRRQNTGELFF. The CDR3, as DNA: TGTGCCAGCAGCTTACGGCGGCAGAACACCGGGGAGCTGTTTTTT. This sequence joins TRBV7-2 and TRBJ2-2; D unclear. In germline, CDR1 is SGHTA, CDR2 FQGNSA. This CDR3 has 15 residues. The V end was cut by 2 bases, the J end by 1 base, with 8 bases between.

This rearrangement joins TRBV19 to TRBJ1-5; TRBD1 agrees at 8 bases. The germline V gene encodes CDR1 LNHDA and CDR2 SQIVND (reference sequence). This CDR3 comprises 13 residues. Trimming at V came to 10 bases and at J to 0 bases, leaving 2 bases not matched to a gene. This CDR3 is CATQGVSNQPQHF. In DNA form, the CDR3 reads TGTGCCACACAGGGGGTTAGCAATCAGCCCCAGCATTTT.

The V gene is TRBV30, the J gene TRBJ2-1, with 8 positions matching TRBD2. Germline CDR1 GTSNPN, CDR2 SVGIG (reference sequence). The CDR3 spans 14 residues. After removal of 0 bases from V and 8 bases from J, the junction contained 6 bases not matched to a gene. The CDR3 nucleotides are TGTGCCTGGAGTGTTGGGGCGGGAGGCGATGAGCAGTTCTTC. This translates into CAWSVGAGGDEQFF.

This rearrangement joins TRBV5-1 to TRBJ1-2; 9 nucleotides agree with TRBD1. Losses at the gene ends were 9 bases for V and 4 bases for J; bases not matched to a gene: 7. Germline-derived CDR1 and CDR2 are SGHRS and YFSETQ. CDR3 length equals 13 residues. The CDR3 coding sequence is TGCGCCACCCGGACAGGGGACGGCTATGGCTACACCTTC. This gives the protein CATRTGDGYGYTF.

The gene calls are TRBV7-9 and TRBJ2-7; TRBD1 agrees at 9 bases. The CDR3 runs 14 residues. Germline V gene lookup returns CDR1 SEHNR and CDR2 FQNEAQ (reference sequence). V was clipped by 8 bases and J by 3 bases; unmatched bases: 8. CDR3 sequence (DNA): TGTGCCAGCGGCATCGGGACAGGGATCTACGAGCAGTACTTC. Translating gives CASGIGTGIYEQYF.

V and J are TRBV5-1 and TRBJ2-1, with 8 bases aligning to TRBD2. The length of the CDR3 is 16 residues. Germline V gene data show CDR1 as SGHRS and CDR2 as YFSETQ. The V and J ends lost 3 bases and 5 bases, in that order; junction bases with no gene match: 10. The CDR3 DNA reads as TGCGCCAGCAGCTCCCTCCCCGGGACTAGTCACAATGAGCAGTTCTTC. Its protein product is CASSSLPGTSHNEQFF.

V usage is TRBV6-5 and J usage is TRBJ1-3, with 7 bases identical to TRBD1. V shed 11 bases, J shed 3 bases, and the junction held 4 bases outside the gene matches. The CDR3 runs 12 residues. CDR1 MNHEY and CDR2 SVGAGI come from the germline V gene. DNA for the CDR3: TGTGCCTCCCGGGACAGTGGAAACACCATATATTTT. This sequence encodes CASRDSGNTIYF.

The chain links TRBV4-1 to TRBJ1-3; D is uncertain. From germline, CDR1 is MGHRA and CDR2 YSYEKL. Trimming removed 4 bases from V and 2 bases from J, with 24 bases in between. This CDR3 comprises 19 residues. CDR3 coding DNA: TGCGCCAGCAGCCCACCTAGCGGACGTCTTTTAAACCCTGGAAACACCATATATTTT. Translation gives CASSPPSGRLLNPGNTIYF.

The chain joins TRBV25-1 to TRBJ1-2; TRBD1 aligns across 9 bases. V lost 4 bases and J lost 7; bases outside the gene matches: 7. CDR1 and CDR2 from the germline V gene are MGHDK and SYGVNS. This CDR3 spans 14 amino acids. CDR3 in DNA: TGTGCCAGCAGTGGACAGGGACAGGGAGCTGGCTACACCTTC. Translated: CASSGQGQGAGYTF.

The chain joins TRBV28 to TRBJ2-4; D might be TRBD2 (6 bases). The germline V and J ends were trimmed by 2 bases and 0 bases, with 11 bases remaining between them. The CDR3 spans 16 residues. The germline V gene has CDR1 MDHEN and CDR2 SYDVKM. In DNA, the CDR3 is TGTGCCAGCAGTTTAGGGGGGTGGCTAGCCAAAAACATTCAGTACTTC. Translated: CASSLGGWLAKNIQYF.